There are many counts of the clone carrying this TCR beta chain. Germline V CDR1 and CDR2: SGHVS, FQNEAQ. Trimming removed 6 bases at V and 2 bases at J, with 13 bases between. CDR3 length: 15 amino acids. The data belong to a study of CD8 T cells in ankylosing spondylitis. TCRdb itself ran the 5' RACE reads through MiXCR, one entry per CDR3 protein. Of roughly 25,000 distinct CDR3 sequences listed, about 15% were seen once; the top ten hold approximately 29%. Source material: blood. The origin of this receptor is a male donor with ankylosing spondylitis or in good health (not recorded which). V usage is TRBV7-8 and J usage is TRBJ2-2, with D possibly being TRBD1 (6 bases). The CDR3 loop reads CASSPRTVNTGELFF. CDR3 nucleotide sequence: TGTGCCAGCAGTCCACGGACAGTTAACACCGGGGAGCTGTTTTTT.